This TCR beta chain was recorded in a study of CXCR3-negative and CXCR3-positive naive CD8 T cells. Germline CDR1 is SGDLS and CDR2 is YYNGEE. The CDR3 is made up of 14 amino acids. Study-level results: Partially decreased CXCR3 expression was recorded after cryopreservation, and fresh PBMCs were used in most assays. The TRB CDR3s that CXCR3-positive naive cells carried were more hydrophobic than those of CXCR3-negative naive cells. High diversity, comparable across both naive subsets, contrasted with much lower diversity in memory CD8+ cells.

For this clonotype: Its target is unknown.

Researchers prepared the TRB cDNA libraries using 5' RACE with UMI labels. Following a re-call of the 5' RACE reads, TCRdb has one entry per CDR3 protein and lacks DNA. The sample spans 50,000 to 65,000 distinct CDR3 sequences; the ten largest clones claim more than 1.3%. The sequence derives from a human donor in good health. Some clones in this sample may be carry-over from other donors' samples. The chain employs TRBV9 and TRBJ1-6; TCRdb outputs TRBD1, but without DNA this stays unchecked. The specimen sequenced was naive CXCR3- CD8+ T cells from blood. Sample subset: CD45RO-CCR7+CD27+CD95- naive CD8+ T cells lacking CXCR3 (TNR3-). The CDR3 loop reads CASSVGQGIDSLHF.